The clone carrying this TCR beta chain was seen more than once but under ten times. The protocol was immunoSEQ multiplex PCR, while the TCRdb copy is restricted to in-frame clones and leaves out a portion. The top ten clones hold under 4.5% of a sample with tens of thousands of clones, around 86% of them seen once. These data come from a study of PD-L1 blockade in urothelial cancer. With 8 bases removed from V and 3 bases from J, the gap between germline ends came to 16 bases. The CDR3 loop spans 15 amino acids. This TCR was sampled from a man in his fifties or sixties with urothelial cancer. The V gene is TRBV23-1, the J gene TRBJ2-2; D is perhaps TRBD2 (5 bases). TRBV23-1 is placed among ORFs of uncertain function. The sample consisted of PBMCs, taken around atezolizumab (anti-PD-L1) treatment. CDR3 in amino acids: CASLGGCRDTGELFF. CDR3 coding DNA: TGCGCCAGCTTAGGCGGGTGCCGCGACACCGGGGAGCTGTTTTTT.